A single sample gave rise to the 11 T cell receptor beta chains below, sequenced in a study of blood T cell repertoires in COVID-19. Sequenced by immunoSEQ multiplex PCR; TCRdb stores in-frame clones only, minus some. The sample comprises about 150,000 clones, roughly 85% of which are singletons, and around 20% rests with the top ten. Sequencing was performed on PBMCs or T cells enriched from blood (not recorded which). Receptors were obtained from a woman aged 70-85 years in a cohort exposed to, infected with or recovered from COVID-19 (not recorded which).

This clone was detected a few times. J is TRBJ1-5 and V is TRBV28, with D possibly being TRBD1 (6 bases). CDR3 size: 15 residues. The germline V and J ends were trimmed by 4 bases and 5 bases, with 15 bases remaining between them. Germline values: CDR1 MDHEN, CDR2 SYDVKM. The CDR3 DNA is TGTGCCAGCAGTTCCCACACAGGGAGTCATCAGCCCCAGCATTTT. Its translation: CASSSHTGSHQPQHF. Using reference TRBV28 and TRBJ1-5 for the parts outside the CDR3, the full variable domain is DVKVTQSSRYLVKRTGEKVFLECVQDMDHENMFWYRQDPGLGLRLIYFSYDVKMKEKGDIPEGYSVSREKKERFSLILESASTNQTSMYLCASSSHTGSHQPQHFGDGTRLSIL.

The J gene is TRBJ2-1, the V gene TRBV18; 12 positions agree with TRBD2. Germline CDR1 KGHSH, CDR2 LQKENI. The CDR3 totals 17 residues. The trim removed 0 bases at V and 9 bases at J, leaving 9 bases unmatched. CDR3 sequence (DNA): TGTGCCAGCTCACCACCCGGACTAGCGGGATCTACGGGTGAGCAGTTCTTC. It yields the protein CASSPPGLAGSTGEQFF. The complete variable domain, with remaining parts taken from reference TRBV18 and TRBJ2-1, reads NAGVMQNPRHLVRRRGQEARLRCSPMKGHSHVYWYRQLPEEGLKFMVYLQKENIIDESGMPKERFSAEFPKEGPSILRIQQVVRGDSAAYFCASSPPGLAGSTGEQFFGPGTRLTVL.

The gene calls are TRBV30 and TRBJ2-1; 10 bases map to TRBD2. The germline gives CDR1 GTSNPN, CDR2 SVGIG (reference sequence). The CDR3 length is 14 residues. V lost 3 bases, J lost 2 bases, and 1 base stayed unmatched. CDR3 nucleotide sequence: TGTGCCTGGAGACTAGCGGGGACCTACAATGAGCAGTTCTTC. Residues: CAWRLAGTYNEQFF.

This chain connects TRBV3-1 (or the pseudogene TRBV3-2) to TRBJ2-1; TRBD2 might be the D (5 bases). This CDR3 has 14 amino acids. Trimming cost V 2 bases and J 8 bases, with 13 bases left between them. Germline CDR1 LGHDT, CDR2 YNNKEL (reference sequence). CDR3 sequence reads: CASSQRGPLDEQFF. As DNA, the CDR3 is TGTGCCAGCAGCCAACGAGGGCCCCTCGATGAGCAGTTCTTC.

This clone was recorded once. The rearrangement joins TRBV21-1 to TRBJ2-5; the DNA was not used to check the table's D call, TRBD1. TRBV21-1 corresponds to a pseudogene. The CDR3 is 15 residues long. DNA of the CDR3: TGTGCCAGCAGCAAAGTGGGGCGCGTCCAAGAGACCCAGTACTTC. Translated, it gives CASSKVGRVQETQYF.

The chain joins TRBV7-9 to TRBJ2-2; D remains unclear. The CDR3 totals 15 residues. V was shortened by 5 bases and J by 6 bases, with 16 bases between the two germline ends. Germline-derived CDR1 and CDR2 are SEHNR and FQNEAQ (reference sequence). The CDR3 reads CASSRSEKWPGELFF. CDR3 DNA: TGTGCCAGCAGCCGTTCAGAAAAATGGCCCGGGGAGCTGTTTTTT.

This clone was seen only a few times. The chain combines TRBV5-1 with TRBJ1-1; 11 bases are a match to TRBD1. V shed 0 bases, J shed 4 bases, and the junction held 5 bases outside the gene matches. This CDR3 is built from 16 residues. Looked up from germline, CDR1 is SGHRS and CDR2 is YFSETQ. The CDR3 protein is CASSLAPGQGGTEAFF. The CDR3 DNA reads as TGCGCCAGCAGCTTGGCACCGGGACAGGGGGGCACTGAAGCTTTCTTT.

V is TRBV19 and J is TRBJ1-2; 11 nucleotides match TRBD1. The CDR3 is 16 residues long. The germline V gene has CDR1 LNHDA and CDR2 SQIVND (reference sequence). Trimming at V came to 5 bases and at J to 5 bases, leaving 10 bases not matched to a gene. The CDR3 here is CASSPGQGGFLYGYTF. CDR3 nucleotide sequence: TGTGCCAGTAGTCCGGGACAGGGGGGGTTTTTGTATGGCTACACCTTC.

The V and J genes are TRBV10-3 and TRBJ1-4; D gene uncertain. V dropped 4 bases and J dropped 7 bases, with 10 bases sitting between them. From germline, CDR1 is ENHRY and CDR2 SYGVKD. CDR3 length: 13 amino acids. CDR3 protein: CAISVAEFEKLFF. The CDR3 nucleotides read TGTGCCATCAGTGTAGCCGAGTTTGAAAAACTGTTTTTT.

This clone showed up just a few times. The rearrangement uses TRBV27 and TRBJ2-7; no clear D gene. With 6 bases removed from V and 3 bases from J, the gap between germline ends came to 18 bases. Germline CDR1 is MNHEY and CDR2 is SMNVEV (reference sequence). This CDR3 spans 15 amino acids. The CDR3 loop reads CASRAYSRSDYEQYF. In DNA form, the CDR3 reads TGTGCCAGCAGGGCATACAGCCGCTCCGACTACGAGCAGTACTTC.

This clone was observed a handful of times. V usage is TRBV6-5 and J usage is TRBJ2-1; D is perhaps TRBD1 (5 bases). The V and J ends lost 0 bases and 7 bases respectively, with 16 bases between them. Germline-derived CDR1 and CDR2 are MNHEY and SVGAGI. The CDR3 is 16 amino acids. This chain's CDR3 is CASSYSPRVVQNEQFF. In DNA form, the CDR3 reads TGTGCCAGCAGTTACTCGCCCAGGGTCGTGCAGAATGAGCAGTTCTTC.